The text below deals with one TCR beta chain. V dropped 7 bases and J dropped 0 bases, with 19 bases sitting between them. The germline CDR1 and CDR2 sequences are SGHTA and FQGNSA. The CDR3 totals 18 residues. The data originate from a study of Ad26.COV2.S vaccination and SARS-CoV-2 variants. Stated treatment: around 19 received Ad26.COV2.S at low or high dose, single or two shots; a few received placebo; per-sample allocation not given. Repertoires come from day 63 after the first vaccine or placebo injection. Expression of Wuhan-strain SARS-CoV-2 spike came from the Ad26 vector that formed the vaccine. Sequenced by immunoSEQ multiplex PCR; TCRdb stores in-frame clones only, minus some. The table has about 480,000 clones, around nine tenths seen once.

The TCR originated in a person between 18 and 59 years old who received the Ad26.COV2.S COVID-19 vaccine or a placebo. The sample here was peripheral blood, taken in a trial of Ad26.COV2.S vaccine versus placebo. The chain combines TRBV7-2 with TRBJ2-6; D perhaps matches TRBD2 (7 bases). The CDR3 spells CASTEWGGRSSGANVLTF. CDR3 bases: TGTGCCAGCACCGAATGGGGGGGCCGGAGCTCTGGGGCCAACGTCCTGACTTTC.